These 19 T cell receptor beta chains came from one sample sequenced in a study of CD8 T cells in Susac syndrome. Reverse transcription used roughly 0.45 to 1 ug RNA and random hexamers. In TCRdb, the immunoSEQ multiplex PCR reads were re-called with MiXCR into one record per CDR3 protein. The table lists some 170,000 distinct CDR3 sequences, around 94% of them singletons. The sequenced material came from CD4+ T cells from PBMCs. These receptors were taken from a human donor with Susac syndrome.

The V call is TRBV3-1, the J call TRBJ2-5, with D perhaps assigned TRBD1 or TRBD2 (5 bases each). The V gene lost 0 bases and the J gene lost 2 bases, with 22 bases spanning the gap. This CDR3 is built from 19 residues. The germline CDR1 and CDR2 sequences are LGHDT and YNNKEL (reference sequence). CDR3 protein: CASSQDIGAGSGRQETQYF. The DNA for the CDR3 is TGTGCCAGCAGCCAAGATATCGGGGCTGGGAGTGGTAGGCAAGAGACCCAGTACTTC.

The chain links TRBV2 to TRBJ2-2; D possibly corresponds to TRBD2 (6 bases). The length of the CDR3 is 16 residues. Germline V CDR1 and CDR2: SNHLY, FYNNEI. Trimming took off 4 bases at V and 1 base at J, with 13 bases between the two ends. CDR3 coding DNA: TGTGCCAGCAGTGTAGGCGGGGCGAAGAACACCGGGGAGCTGTTTTTT. It encodes CASSVGGAKNTGELFF. The variable domain in full, completed from reference TRBV2 and TRBJ2-2, reads EPEVTQTPSHQVTQMGQEVILRCVPISNHLYFYWYRQILGQKVEFLVSFYNNEISEKSEIFDDQFSVERPDGSNFTLKIRSTKLEDSAMYFCASSVGGAKNTGELFFGEGSRLTVL.

For the CDR3, the DNA is TGCAGTGCTAGTAGCGGGAGTGGGGCCACAGATACGCAGTATTTT. This gives the protein CSASSGSGATDTQYF. J is TRBJ2-3 and V is TRBV20-1, with TRBD2 matching over 9 bases. V gave up 3 bases and J gave up 2 bases; unmatched junction bases: 6. The CDR3 totals 15 residues. The germline V gene has CDR1 DFQATT and CDR2 SNEGSKA (reference sequence).

The chain has TRBV28 and TRBJ2-1, with 12 positions matching TRBD2. Trimming at V came to 5 bases and at J to 6 bases, leaving 8 bases not matched to a gene. Germline V gene lookup returns CDR1 MDHEN and CDR2 SYDVKM. This CDR3 contains 16 residues. CDR3 amino acids: CASSMTSGRESNEQFF. CDR3 bases: TGTGCCAGCAGTATGACTAGCGGGAGAGAAAGCAATGAGCAGTTCTTC. The whole variable domain, remainder taken from reference TRBV28 and TRBJ2-1, is DVKVTQSSRYLVKRTGEKVFLECVQDMDHENMFWYRQDPGLGLRLIYFSYDVKMKEKGDIPEGYSVSREKKERFSLILESASTNQTSMYLCASSMTSGRESNEQFFGPGTRLTVL.

The chain combines TRBV5-1 with TRBJ2-6; D possibly uses TRBD1 or TRBD2 (6 bases each). Germline V gives CDR1 SGHRS, CDR2 YFSETQ. The CDR3 runs to 16 residues. V was pared by 0 bases and J by 1 base, with 8 bases between. The DNA for the CDR3 is TGCGCCAGCAGCTTGGAGGGGGGATCTGGGGCCAACGTCCTGACTTTC. As protein: CASSLEGGSGANVLTF. The full variable domain, its missing parts supplied by reference TRBV5-1 and TRBJ2-6, is KAGVTQTPRYLIKTRGQQVTLSCSPISGHRSVSWYQQTPGQGLQFLFEYFSETQRNKGNFPGRFSGRQFSNSRSEMNVSTLELGDSALYLCASSLEGGSGANVLTFGAGSRLTVL.

The chain recombines TRBV29-1 with TRBJ2-7; D is ambiguous. The CDR3 runs to 11 residues. Germline V gives CDR1 SQVTM, CDR2 ANQGSEA. Trimming pared 5 bases from V and 5 bases from J, leaving 10 bases between. CDR3 bases: TGCAGCGTTTCGACCACCGACGAGCAGTACTTC. This encodes CSVSTTDEQYF.

The J gene is TRBJ2-5, the V gene TRBV14; D possibly uses TRBD1 or TRBD2 (5 bases each). This CDR3 is 17 amino acids long. CDR1 SGHDN and CDR2 FVKESK come from the germline V gene. V was cut by 2 bases and J by 3 bases, with 19 bases left in between. The CDR3 DNA sequence: TGTGCCAGCAGCCAATCCACCGGGACCTGGGGGAAAGAGACCCAGTACTTC. It codes for CASSQSTGTWGKETQYF. Full variable domain (remainder filled in from reference TRBV14 and TRBJ2-5): EAGVTQFPSHSVIEKGQTVTLRCDPISGHDNLYWYRRVMGKEIKFLLHFVKESKQDESGMPNNRFLAERTGGTYSTLKVQPAELEDSGVYFCASSQSTGTWGKETQYFGPGTRLLVL.

The chain uses TRBV12-3 or TRBV12-4 and TRBJ1-2; 7 nucleotides align to TRBD1. This CDR3 is 15 amino acids long. Losses at the gene ends were 2 bases for V and 1 base for J; bases not matched to a gene: 4. In DNA, the CDR3 is TGTGCCAGCAGTTTACTCACAGGGGTTAACTATGGCTACACCTTC. Translation: CASSLLTGVNYGYTF.

The chain recombines TRBV3-1 with TRBJ1-1, with TRBD1 identical over 9 bases. This CDR3 contains 13 residues. The germline gives CDR1 LGHDT, CDR2 YNNKEL (reference sequence). With 4 bases clipped from V and 3 bases from J, the junction kept 0 bases outside the gene matches. Here the CDR3 reads CASSRTGDTEAFF. In nucleotides, the CDR3 is TGTGCCAGCAGCCGGACAGGGGACACTGAAGCTTTCTTT.

This clonotype was seen more than once but under ten times. The chain links TRBV5-4 to TRBJ1-1; TRBD1 might be the D (6 bases). Trimming removed 0 bases at V and 5 bases at J, with 11 bases between. The germline V gene encodes CDR1 SGHNT and CDR2 YYREEE (reference sequence). CDR3 length: 14 residues. Here the CDR3 DNA reads TGTGCCAGCAGCTTGGGCGGGGGGCGAACTGAAGCTTTCTTT. Translated, it gives CASSLGGGRTEAFF.

The chain combines TRBV5-4 with TRBJ2-1, with D uncertain. Germline V lookup: CDR1 SGHNT, CDR2 YYREEE (reference sequence). Trimming pared 4 bases from V and 6 bases from J, leaving 17 bases between. The CDR3 has 15 amino acids. The CDR3 loop is CASSPGPETVNEQFF. CDR3 in DNA: TGTGCCAGCAGCCCGGGCCCAGAGACGGTCAATGAGCAGTTCTTC. The variable domain in full, completed from reference TRBV5-4 and TRBJ2-1, reads ETGVTQSPTHLIKTRGQQVTLRCSSQSGHNTVSWYQQALGQGPQFIFQYYREEENGRGNFPPRFSGLQFPNYSSELNVNALELDDSALYLCASSPGPETVNEQFFGPGTRLTVL.

This rearrangement joins TRBV7-9 to TRBJ2-2, with TRBD2 as a possible D gene (6 bases). V shed 5 bases and J shed 6 bases, with 16 bases lying between them. The CDR3 runs 15 residues. Germline CDR1 SEHNR, CDR2 FQNEAQ (reference sequence). CDR3 in DNA: TGTGCCAGCAGCCCCCGGGACTTTTTCTCCGGGGAGCTGTTTTTT. Translated, it gives CASSPRDFFSGELFF. The full variable domain, in which reference TRBV7-9 and TRBJ2-2 provide the parts outside the CDR3, is DTGVSQNPRHKITKRGQNVTFRCDPISEHNRLYWYRQTLGQGPEFLTYFQNEAQLEKSRLLSDRFSAERPKGSFSTLEIQRTEQGDSAMYLCASSPRDFFSGELFFGEGSRLTVL.

The rearrangement uses TRBV7-8 and TRBJ2-7; D is undetermined. The germline gives CDR1 SGHVS, CDR2 FQNEAQ. The CDR3 has 13 amino acids. Trimming took off 2 bases at V and 7 bases at J, with 12 bases between the two ends. This CDR3 reads CASSLMSAGEQYF. The CDR3 bases are TGTGCCAGCAGCTTAATGTCAGCCGGGGAGCAGTACTTC.

This clonotype appeared once. The V call is TRBV28, the J call TRBJ2-1; possibly TRBD1 for D (5 bases). The CDR3 sequence is 15 residues long. The V end was cut by 4 bases, the J end by 9 bases, with 19 bases between. Germline V gene lookup returns CDR1 MDHEN and CDR2 SYDVKM. The DNA of the CDR3 is TGTGCCAGCAGTTCTTCCAGGGATAGATACGGTGAGCAGTTCTTC. As protein: CASSSSRDRYGEQFF.

The chain has TRBV9 and TRBJ1-3; D call uncertain. CDR3 length: 15 amino acids. Germline V gives CDR1 SGDLS, CDR2 YYNGEE. V lost 0 bases and J lost 4, with 11 bases in between. CDR3 DNA sequence: TGTGCCAGCAGCGTAGAAACTGCCGAGGGAAACACCATATATTTT. This encodes CASSVETAEGNTIYF.

V usage is TRBV20-1 and J usage is TRBJ2-3; the D is unclear. This CDR3 has 10 amino acids. The germline V and J ends were trimmed by 8 bases and 4 bases, with 7 bases remaining between them. Per germline, CDR1 DFQATT and CDR2 SNEGSKA (reference sequence). CDR3 in DNA: TGCAGTCCCTATTCAGATACGCAGTATTTT. This sequence encodes CSPYSDTQYF.

This rearrangement joins TRBV7-2 to TRBJ2-5; D may be TRBD2 (6 bases). With 4 bases removed from V and 5 bases from J, the gap between germline ends came to 17 bases. The germline V gene encodes CDR1 SGHTA and CDR2 FQGNSA. The CDR3 is 15 residues long. The CDR3, as DNA: TGTGCCAGCAGCTATAGTGGAGCGGGCCGGGAGACCCAGTACTTC. Translation gives CASSYSGAGRETQYF. The variable domain in full, completed from reference TRBV7-2 and TRBJ2-5, reads GAGVSQSPSNKVTEKGKDVELRCDPISGHTALYWYRQSLGQGLEFLIYFQGNSAPDKSGLPSDRFSAERTGGSVSTLTIQRTQQEDSAVYLCASSYSGAGRETQYFGPGTRLLVL.

The V gene is TRBV10-2, the J gene TRBJ2-5; 11 bases fit TRBD2. This CDR3 is built from 16 residues. The trim removed 6 bases at V and 2 bases at J, leaving 8 bases unmatched. Looked up from germline, CDR1 is WSHSY and CDR2 is SAAADI. CDR3 loop: CASRATSGGLQETQYF. CDR3 sequence (DNA): TGCGCCAGCAGGGCAACTAGCGGGGGCCTACAAGAGACCCAGTACTTC.

The chain couples TRBV4-1 to TRBJ2-4, with D perhaps matching TRBD1 (5 bases). Trimming shortened V by 8 bases and J by 3 bases, and 17 bases separated the two germline ends. Germline-derived CDR1 and CDR2 are MGHRA and YSYEKL. The CDR3 covers 15 residues. CDR3 nucleotides: TGCGCCAGCTCATACCTCCCTAGGGGCAAAAACATTCAGTACTTC. Encoded protein: CASSYLPRGKNIQYF.